Listed here are 26 T cell receptor beta chains from one sample, sequenced in a study of cytomegalovirus exposure and HLA in healthy donors. Researchers ran the PCR with 60 Vbeta and 13 Jbeta primers. Sequenced by immunoSEQ multiplex PCR; TCRdb stores in-frame clones only, minus some. This table holds hundreds of thousands of clones, 78% found once. Input material: PBMCs. The receptors were sampled from a male donor in good health and CMV-seronegative.

V and J are TRBV6-5 and TRBJ2-5; 9 bases map to TRBD2. V gave up 4 bases and J gave up 6 bases; unmatched junction bases: 9. This CDR3 contains 15 residues. Germline V gene lookup returns CDR1 MNHEY and CDR2 SVGAGI. The CDR3 loop is CASSSAGSGRQTQYF. The CDR3 coding sequence is TGTGCCAGCAGTTCAGCTGGTAGCGGGAGACAGACCCAGTACTTC.

The V call is TRBV7-3, the J call TRBJ2-1; D is undetermined. V lost 5 bases, J lost 0 bases, and 20 bases lay in between. The CDR3 loop spans 18 amino acids. Per germline, CDR1 SGHTA and CDR2 FQGTGA. The CDR3 region has the DNA TGTGCCAGCAGCCCCCTGGGCCAACCGTTGTCCTCCTACAATGAGCAGTTCTTC. Its protein is CASSPLGQPLSSYNEQFF.

V usage is TRBV4-2 and J usage is TRBJ1-2; the match to TRBD1 covers 7 bases. Looked up from germline, CDR1 is LGHNA and CDR2 is YNFKEQ. This CDR3 has 15 amino acids. The V gene end was trimmed by 4 bases and the J gene end by 0 bases; junction bases not matched to a gene: 5. In DNA form, the CDR3 reads TGTGCCAGCAGCCTTAGACAGGGCTCTAACTATGGCTACACCTTC. This gives the protein CASSLRQGSNYGYTF.

This sequence joins TRBV25-1 and TRBJ1-5; weak D call: TRBD1 (6 bases). Germline-derived CDR1 and CDR2 are MGHDK and SYGVNS. V gave up 4 bases and J gave up 4 bases, with 8 bases separating them. The CDR3 covers 13 residues. The CDR3: CASSVQGNQPQHF. DNA of the CDR3: TGTGCCAGCAGTGTCCAGGGGAATCAGCCCCAGCATTTT.

This clone was counted between two and nine times. V gene TRBV5-1 combines with J gene TRBJ1-1, with TRBD1 identical over 11 bases. After removal of 0 bases from V and 4 bases from J, the junction contained 2 bases not matched to a gene. In germline, CDR1 is SGHRS, CDR2 YFSETQ. There are 15 residues in the CDR3. The DNA for the CDR3 is TGCGCCAGCAGCTTGGAAGGGACAGGGGGCACTGAAGCTTTCTTT. It yields the protein CASSLEGTGGTEAFF.

This chain joins TRBV6-5 and TRBJ2-7; weak D call: TRBD2 (5 bases). Germline values: CDR1 MNHEY, CDR2 SVGAGI. Trimming pared 6 bases from V and 5 bases from J, leaving 20 bases between. The CDR3 runs 15 residues. The CDR3 spells CASRRMASGSDEQYF. CDR3 in DNA: TGTGCCAGCAGACGCATGGCCAGTGGGAGTGACGAGCAGTACTTC.

Only a few counts were recorded for this clone. The chain couples TRBV4-1 to TRBJ1-2, with 9 bases lining up with TRBD1. With V trimmed by 5 bases and J by 4 bases, 11 bases remained unmatched. Germline loops: CDR1 MGHRA, CDR2 YSYEKL. The CDR3 extends over 16 amino acids. The CDR3 loop reads CASSGLGQGNFYGYTF. The CDR3 DNA reads TGCGCCAGCAGCGGACTTGGACAGGGGAATTTCTATGGCTACACCTTC.

The genes are TRBV9 and TRBJ2-2; D ambiguous. V was shortened by 3 bases and J by 4 bases, with 10 bases between the two germline ends. This CDR3 is built from 14 residues. Germline CDR1 reads SGDLS; CDR2 reads YYNGEE. CDR3 sequence reads: CASSGAPPTGELFF. In DNA form, the CDR3 reads TGTGCCAGCAGCGGGGCCCCGCCCACCGGGGAGCTGTTTTTT.

The chain joins TRBV11-2 to TRBJ2-7; perhaps TRBD1 as D (6 bases). The germline V and J ends were trimmed by 5 bases and 6 bases, with 20 bases remaining between them. The CDR3 covers 15 residues. The V gene's germline CDR1 is SGHAT and CDR2 FQNNGV. CDR3 DNA: TGTGCCAGCAGCACGACACCCCGGGACACTTTCGAGCAGTACTTC. This codes for CASSTTPRDTFEQYF.

The gene calls are TRBV28 and TRBJ2-7; 7 bases align to TRBD2. CDR3 length: 15 residues. Trimming at V came to 3 bases and at J to 1 base, leaving 6 bases not matched to a gene. From germline, CDR1 is MDHEN and CDR2 SYDVKM. The CDR3 here is CASSFELASSYEQYF. In DNA, the CDR3 is TGTGCCAGCAGTTTCGAACTAGCGTCATCCTACGAGCAGTACTTC.

The V and J genes are TRBV6-6 and TRBJ2-5; tentatively, D is TRBD1 (6 bases). Germline V CDR1 and CDR2: MNHNY, SVGAGI (reference sequence). The CDR3 contains 16 residues. V was cut by 4 bases and J by 2 bases, with 17 bases left in between. The CDR3 sequence: CASSSHQTGVQETQYF. In DNA, the CDR3 is TGTGCCAGCAGTTCACACCAGACAGGCGTACAAGAGACCCAGTACTTC.

This clone was seen only once. The chain combines TRBV28 with TRBJ2-7, with D possibly matching TRBD1 (7 bases). Trimming cost V 7 bases and J 5 bases, with 21 bases left between them. The CDR3 consists of 15 residues. In germline, CDR1 is MDHEN, CDR2 SYDVKM. The CDR3 DNA reads as TGTGCCAGCATTGGGAGGAAGGGGGCAGTCCACGAGCAGTACTTC. This translates into CASIGRKGAVHEQYF.

The rearrangement joins TRBV28 to TRBJ1-6, with D unresolved. Germline V gene data show CDR1 as MDHEN and CDR2 as SYDVKM. CDR3 size: 13 residues. The CDR3, as DNA: TGTGCGTCCGTTTCCTCCTATAATTCACCCCTCCACTTT. Its protein is CASVSSYNSPLHF.

The chain has TRBV7-9 and TRBJ2-7, with a possible D match to TRBD2 (6 bases). Deletions cut 0 bases from V and 5 bases from J, with 17 bases between. Germline CDR1 is SEHNR and CDR2 is FQNEAQ (reference sequence). The CDR3 length is 16 residues. The CDR3 coding sequence is TGTGCCAGCAGCTTAGCTCTGGGGGGTGAAACCCACGAGCAGTACTTC. Protein sequence: CASSLALGGETHEQYF.

V and J are TRBV30 and TRBJ1-6; perhaps TRBD1 as D (6 bases). Germline lookup yields CDR1 GTSNPN and CDR2 SVGIG (reference sequence). Trimming cost V 3 bases and J 7 bases, with 16 bases left between them. The CDR3 is made up of 15 amino acids. This CDR3 is CAWSLTQGTNSPLHF. The DNA for the CDR3 is TGTGCCTGGAGCCTTACACAGGGTACGAATTCACCCCTCCACTTT.

This clone was counted a few times. This chain joins TRBV5-6 and TRBJ1-2; tentatively, D is TRBD1 (5 bases). Germline V gene sequence: CDR1 SGHDT, CDR2 YYEEEE. The CDR3 has 14 amino acids. V lost 0 bases to trimming and J lost 3 bases, with 9 bases between them. CDR3 in DNA: TGTGCCAGCAGCTTGGGGGGCCAACACTATGGCTACACCTTC. Its protein is CASSLGGQHYGYTF.

J is TRBJ2-3 and V is TRBV2; no clear D gene. The CDR3 extends over 13 amino acids. V was clipped by 6 bases and J by 3 bases, with 10 bases between them. Germline loops: CDR1 SNHLY, CDR2 FYNNEI. The chain's CDR3 is CASRRSETDTQYF. DNA of the CDR3: TGTGCCAGCAGGAGGAGCGAGACAGATACGCAGTATTTT.

The chain combines TRBV2 with TRBJ1-6; D is ambiguous. The CDR3 is 17 amino acids. Germline loops: CDR1 SNHLY, CDR2 FYNNEI. With 8 bases removed from V and 5 bases from J, the gap between germline ends came to 22 bases. The DNA of the CDR3 is TGTGCCAGCCGCGAGGGTGGGCCAGGATGGGATAATTCACCCCTCCACTTT. Protein product: CASREGGPGWDNSPLHF.

This clone was detected only a few times. The V gene is TRBV6-5, the J gene TRBJ1-1, with D unclear. Trimming took off 0 bases at V and 10 bases at J, with 9 bases between the two ends. The CDR3 runs to 12 residues. Germline loops: CDR1 MNHEY, CDR2 SVGAGI. CDR3 sequence: CASSYSRGAAFF. In DNA, the CDR3 is TGTGCCAGCAGTTACTCGCGGGGTGCAGCTTTCTTT.

This clone appeared a few times. The V call is TRBV5-4, the J call TRBJ2-1, with a tentative D call TRBD2 (5 bases). The CDR3 runs to 13 residues. V gave up 1 base and J gave up 5 bases, with 7 bases separating them. The germline V gene has CDR1 SGHNT and CDR2 YYREEE (reference sequence). The CDR3 nucleotides are TGTGCCAGCAGCTTGAAAGCGGACAATGAGCAGTTCTTC. Amino acids: CASSLKADNEQFF.

V usage is TRBV7-2 and J usage is TRBJ2-1; 10 bases align to TRBD2. This CDR3 has 15 amino acids. Looked up from germline, CDR1 is SGHTA and CDR2 is FQGNSA. V shed 1 base, J shed 10 bases, and the junction held 7 bases outside the gene matches. In nucleotides, the CDR3 is TGTGCCAGCAGCTTAGTAGCGGGAGGTCGGGTGGAGCAGTTCTTC. It codes for CASSLVAGGRVEQFF.

This rearrangement joins TRBV11-2 to TRBJ2-5; 10 nucleotides align to TRBD2. The CDR3 contains 18 residues. V was clipped by 5 bases and J by 4 bases; unmatched bases: 16. The V gene's germline CDR1 is SGHAT and CDR2 FQNNGV. DNA of the CDR3: TGTGCCAGCAGCCATAAGGGACTAGCGCGGGAGGGCGTAGAGACCCAGTACTTC. Its protein is CASSHKGLAREGVETQYF.

The chain is built from TRBV9 and TRBJ2-1; 10 bases align to TRBD2. Germline CDR1 reads SGDLS; CDR2 reads YYNGEE. The CDR3 spans 16 residues. V lost 0 bases, J lost 6 bases, and 6 bases stayed unmatched. The CDR3 reads CASSVAAGGPLNEQFF. CDR3 DNA sequence: TGTGCCAGCAGCGTAGCAGCGGGAGGGCCTCTCAATGAGCAGTTCTTC.

The rearrangement links TRBV7-3 to TRBJ2-3; 7 bases fit TRBD2. Germline V gives CDR1 SGHTA, CDR2 FQGTGA. J was trimmed by 0 bases and V by 4 bases; bases with no gene match: 1. The CDR3 runs to 14 residues. CDR3 region: CASSYGGSTDTQYF. The DNA for the CDR3 is TGTGCCAGCAGCTACGGGGGGAGCACAGATACGCAGTATTTT.

The chain joins TRBV4-1 to TRBJ2-6; 7 bases match TRBD1. CDR1 and CDR2 from the germline V gene are MGHRA and YSYEKL. CDR3 length equals 16 residues. V was pared by 0 bases and J by 13 bases, with 12 bases of the junction left unmatched. CDR3 nucleotides: TGCGCCAGCAGCCAAGATAGGGGGACAGCCTCCCCGGTCCTGACTTTC. Translated: CASSQDRGTASPVLTF.

This clone appeared a few times. V usage is TRBV27 and J usage is TRBJ1-2, with 7 bases matching TRBD1. Germline V lookup: CDR1 MNHEY, CDR2 SMNVEV (reference sequence). The length of the CDR3 is 15 residues. The junction had 6 bases not matched to a gene; V was cut back by 3 bases and J by 2 bases. CDR3 DNA: TGTGCCAGCAGTTTGCTAGGGACAGTAAACTATGGCTACACCTTC. Its protein product is CASSLLGTVNYGYTF.